These 26 T cell receptor beta chains originate from one sample sequenced in a study of CD8+ T cells in alopecia areata. Isolated RNA was reverse transcribed into cDNA used as the sequencing template. Method: immunoSEQ multiplex PCR; TCRdb's copy keeps in-frame clones and lacks some. The profile covers more than 250,000 clones, none occurring a single time. Sorting used CD4, CD8alpha, NKG2D, NKG2ACE and other markers on pooled cutaneous lymph node cells. Sequencing used CD4+ T cells sorted from a lymph node. These receptors were obtained from a C3H/HeJ mouse with alopecia areata. For this mouse line, the MHC haplotype is H2-k.

This clone was recorded a few times. All gene names here are mouse names. The DNA ends 4 residues before the CDR3 does, and the rest of the CDR3 is filled in from the germline J gene. The chain links TRBV29 to TRBJ2-4, with 7 bases matching TRBD1. The length of the CDR3 is 15 residues. The germline V gene encodes CDR1 MSHET and CDR2 SYDVDS. V shed 5 bases and J 2 bases; nucleotides not matched to a gene: 7. The CDR3 reads CASSPRGQVQNTLYF. The sequenced CDR3 bases are TGTGCTAGCAGTCCCCGAGGACAGGTTCAAAAC.

This clone has just a few counts. All gene names here are mouse names. The read ends 4 residues before the CDR3 terminus; that terminus is restored from the germline J gene. The chain is built from TRBV5 and TRBJ2-2; TRBD2 matches at 8 bases. The CDR3 extends over 16 amino acids. V shed 4 bases, J shed 0 bases, and the junction held 4 bases outside the gene matches. Germline assignment: CDR1 LGHNA and CDR2 YNLKQL (reference sequence). The CDR3: CASSPRTGSNTGQLYF. CDR3 DNA (partial): TGTGCCAGCAGCCCCCGGACTGGGTCAAACACCGGG.

As concerns this clone: Gene names denote mouse genes. The sequenced fragment ends 4 residues before the CDR3 boundary, so the rest is inferred from the germline J gene. V gene TRBV19 combines with J gene TRBJ1-1; the D gene is possibly TRBD1 (6 bases). There are 12 residues in the CDR3. CDR1 and CDR2 from the germline V gene are FNHDT and SITEND (reference sequence). Here the CDR3 reads CASSAGTTEVFF. Incomplete CDR3 DNA: TGTGCCAGCAGTGCTGGGACAACA.

This clone was observed a few times. Each gene name is a mouse one. The read terminates 4 residues ahead of where the CDR3 ends, so the germline J gene completes it. The chain has TRBV1 and TRBJ1-2; no definite D call. The CDR3 is made up of 15 amino acids. The V gene's germline CDR1 is NSQYPW and CDR2 LRSPGD (reference sequence). The covered CDR3 bases are TGCACCTGCAGTGCAGAAAGATCAGGATGGTCC. Translated, it gives CTCSAERSGWS. The entire CDR3 is CTCSAERSGWSDYTF.

Comments on this clone: Gene labels here are mouse ones. The read ends 4 residues shy of where the CDR3 ends; the end is completed using the germline J gene. The chain links TRBV13-3 to TRBJ2-4, with 7 bases fitting TRBD1. This CDR3 spans 13 amino acids. Germline CDR1 and CDR2: NNHDY and SYVADS. The CDR3 sequence is CASSDQTGNTLYF. The sequenced part of the CDR3 DNA is TGTGCCAGCAGTGATCAGACAGGGAAC.

This clone showed up just a few times. The listed genes are named as in mouse. The read is 3 residues too short to cover the CDR3 end, so that end is filled in from the germline J gene. The rearrangement joins TRBV13-3 to TRBJ1-6, with TRBD1 matching 7 bases. TRBJ1-6 counts as an open reading frame of uncertain function. V trimming: 6 bases; J trimming: 0 bases; junction bases outside the gene matches: 3. Germline V gene sequence: CDR1 NNHDY, CDR2 SYVADS. The CDR3 length is 15 residues. This CDR3 is CASKDRDSYNSPLYF. The sequenced part of the CDR3 DNA is TGTGCCAGCAAAGACAGGGATTCCTATAATTCGCCC.

Note on this clone: Mouse names are used for the genes. The read ends 4 residues before the CDR3 terminus; that terminus is restored from the germline J gene. The same CDR3 can be traced to other DNA sequences in this sample. The chain links TRBV1 to TRBJ2-1; D is possibly TRBD1 (7 bases). V lost 0 bases to trimming and J lost 1 base, with 10 bases between them. This CDR3 region has 16 residues. CDR1 and CDR2 (germline): NSQYPW, LRSPGD (reference sequence). The DNA read from the CDR3 is TGCACCTGCAGTGCAGATCAGGGGGGAAACTATGCT. Translated, it gives CTCSADQGGNYA. The complete CDR3 sequence is CTCSADQGGNYAEQFF.

On this clone itself: The germline and genes are mouse ones. The read gets to within 4 residues of the CDR3 end, and the germline J gene fills in the rest. The chain has TRBV1 and TRBJ1-1; no firm D call. Trimming removed 3 bases from V and 1 base from J, with 6 bases in between. The CDR3 spans 13 residues. Germline CDR1 and CDR2: NSQYPW and LRSPGD (reference sequence). The CDR3 is CTCSAWGNTEVFF. CDR3 DNA, as far as it was read: TGCACCTGCAGTGCTTGGGGGAACACA. Filled out from reference TRBV1 and TRBJ1-1, the complete variable domain reads VTLLEQNPRWRLVPRGQAVNLRCILKNSQYPWMSWYQQDLQKQLQWLFTLRSPGDKEVKSLPGADYLATRVTDTELRLQVANMSQGRTLYCTCSAWGNTEVFFGKGTRLTVV.

Remarks on this clone: Mouse gene names and germline throughout. From the germline J gene comes the end of the CDR3, since the read stops 4 residues before it. The identical CDR3 is also encoded by other nucleotide sequences in the sample. The chain couples TRBV13-1 to TRBJ2-3; D is ambiguous. Looked up from germline, CDR1 is NSHNY and CDR2 is SYGAGN. V lost 0 bases and J 0 bases, leaving 8 bases between the germline ends. This CDR3 spans 15 amino acids. The part of the CDR3 DNA that was read is TGTGCCAGCAGTGATGCCAGAGCTAGTGCAGAA. The encoded protein is CASSDARASAE. The entire CDR3 protein is CASSDARASAETLYF.

This clone turned up a few times. Mouse names are used for the genes. The read ends 4 residues before the CDR3 terminus; that terminus is restored from the germline J gene. The chain is built from TRBV5 and TRBJ2-1; 9 bases map to TRBD2. The CDR3 is 15 residues long. The ends lost 4 bases at V and 6 bases at J; junction bases unmatched: 7. Germline CDR1 is LGHNA and CDR2 is YNLKQL (reference sequence). CDR3 in amino acids: CASSPPWGGGAEQFF. CDR3 bases read: TGTGCCAGCAGCCCCCCCTGGGGGGGTGGTGCT.

This clone occurred a few times. Genes here carry mouse names. The read ends 4 residues before the CDR3 terminus; that terminus is restored from the germline J gene. This rearrangement joins TRBV31 to TRBJ2-2; 9 bases match TRBD1. CDR1 is GKSSPN and CDR2 is SITVG in the germline V gene. V lost 3 bases and J lost 4; bases outside the gene matches: 3. The CDR3 totals 14 residues. The CDR3 bases that were read are TGTGCCTGGAGAACAGGGGGCGGCACCGGG. This gives the protein CAWRTGGGTG. The entire CDR3 protein is CAWRTGGGTGQLYF.

This clone has a count of ten or more. Gene names refer to mouse genes. The read comes to an end 4 residues before the CDR3 does, leaving the germline J gene to fill in the end. This chain uses TRBV19 with TRBJ2-2; the D gene is possibly TRBD1 (6 bases). V lost 6 bases, J lost 0 bases, and 18 bases lay in between. This CDR3 is 17 amino acids long. Germline V gene data show CDR1 as FNHDT and CDR2 as SITEND (reference sequence). This CDR3 is CASIRSPGTTNTGQLYF. The sequenced part of the CDR3 DNA is TGTGCCAGCATTAGATCCCCGGGGACAACAAACACCGGG.

The sample holds a few counts of this clone. Gene and germline names: mouse. The read halts 4 residues ahead of the CDR3 end, with the missing end drawn from the germline J gene. The chain links TRBV13-1 to TRBJ2-5, with D tentatively TRBD2 (6 bases). Per the germline V gene, CDR1 is NSHNY and CDR2 is SYGAGN. V was pared by 1 base and J by 0 bases, with 9 bases between. This CDR3 comprises 15 residues. The sequenced CDR3 bases are TGTGCCAGCAGTGATTTTGGGGGTAACCAAGAC. The encoded protein is CASSDFGGNQD. The CDR3, in full, reads CASSDFGGNQDTQYF.

About this clone: Mouse gene names apply. The CDR3 goes on 4 residues after the read ends, and that part is filled in from the germline J gene. J is TRBJ2-7 and V is TRBV5; the match to TRBD2 covers 7 bases. Germline V gene sequence: CDR1 LGHNA, CDR2 YNLKQL (reference sequence). J was trimmed by 0 bases and V by 0 bases; bases with no gene match: 5. The CDR3 contains 16 residues. CDR3 DNA, as far as it was read: TGTGCCAGCAGCCAAGATCGGGGGGGTCTCTCCTAT. Its translation: CASSQDRGGLSY. The CDR3 as a whole reads CASSQDRGGLSYEQYF.

About this clone: The germline and genes are mouse ones. The covered CDR3 bases are TGTGCCAGCAGTCTGACAGGGATCCCTCAAAAC. It yields the protein CASSLTGIPQN. The full CDR3 protein reads CASSLTGIPQNTLYF. This chain uses TRBV13-1 with TRBJ2-4; 7 bases are a match to TRBD1. Coverage ceases 4 residues before the CDR3 finishes, and the germline J gene fills in the end. Germline V gene data show CDR1 as NSHNY and CDR2 as SYGAGN. The CDR3 sequence is 15 residues long. With V trimmed by 4 bases and J by 2 bases, 7 bases remained unmatched.

This clone was detected only a few times. Genes and germline are mouse. Partial CDR3 DNA: TGTGCCAGCAGTTTGGGGGGACAGGGAGCT. Residues: CASSLGGQGA. The CDR3 in full is CASSLGGQGAEQFF. This rearrangement joins TRBV14 to TRBJ2-1; 9 bases fit TRBD1. The CDR3 end is not reached by the read, which stops 4 residues before it; the germline J gene fills it in. Germline assignment: CDR1 SGHDT and CDR2 FRDEAV. This CDR3 has 14 amino acids.

The sample holds a few counts of this clone. The genes are named according to mouse. The read halts 4 residues ahead of the CDR3 end, with the missing end drawn from the germline J gene. Other DNA sequences in this sample translate to the same CDR3. This chain uses TRBV19 with TRBJ1-2, with 7 nucleotides matching TRBD1. Germline CDR1 is FNHDT and CDR2 is SITEND (reference sequence). The CDR3 runs to 14 residues. V lost 5 bases and J lost 0; bases outside the gene matches: 4. The sequenced part of the CDR3 DNA is TGTGCCAGCAGCCCCGGGACAGCAAACTCC. Its protein is CASSPGTANS. The full CDR3 protein reads CASSPGTANSDYTF.

On this clone itself: Mouse gene names apply. The CDR3 end lies 4 residues beyond the end of the read and is filled in from the germline J gene. The chain is built from TRBV13-1 and TRBJ2-7; 9 positions agree with TRBD2. Germline CDR1 NSHNY, CDR2 SYGAGN. CDR3 size: 12 residues. The sequenced CDR3 bases are TGTGCCAGCTGGGGGGGCGCCCAT. Translated: CASWGGAH. The CDR3 in full is CASWGGAHEQYF.

As regards this clone: Genes here carry mouse names. The CDR3 end lies 4 residues beyond the end of the read and is filled in from the germline J gene. The chain employs TRBV19 and TRBJ1-1, with TRBD1 as a possible D gene (5 bases). CDR3 length: 14 amino acids. Germline CDR1 reads FNHDT; CDR2 reads SITEND (reference sequence). The V end was cut by 2 bases, the J end by 0 bases, with 8 bases between. The part of the CDR3 DNA that was read is TGTGCCAGCAGTATGTGGACAACAAACACA. It specifies CASSMWTTNT. The CDR3 as a whole reads CASSMWTTNTEVFF.

On this clone itself: These gene names are mouse names. The read ends 4 residues before the CDR3 terminus; that terminus is restored from the germline J gene. The same CDR3 arises from other DNA sequences in this sample as well. V is TRBV1 and J is TRBJ2-5; perhaps TRBD2 as D (5 bases). This CDR3 contains 14 residues. Germline CDR1 NSQYPW, CDR2 LRSPGD (reference sequence). The germline V and J ends were trimmed by 2 bases and 0 bases, with 6 bases remaining between them. CDR3 DNA, as far as it was read: TGCACCTGCAGTGCATGGGGTAACCAAGAC. Translated: CTCSAWGNQD. The complete CDR3 protein is CTCSAWGNQDTQYF.

This clone was counted between two and nine times. These gene names are mouse names. Partial CDR3 DNA: TGTGCCAGCAGTGAGACAGGGTGGGAC. Translated: CASSETGWD. The entire CDR3 is CASSETGWDTQYF. The chain has TRBV13-1 and TRBJ2-5; TRBD1 aligns across 7 bases. The read stops 4 residues short of the end of the CDR3; the missing end is completed from the germline J gene. Germline loops: CDR1 NSHNY, CDR2 SYGAGN. This CDR3 region has 13 residues.

In its sample, this clone was seen a few times. Gene names refer to mouse genes. The sequence runs out 4 residues before the end of the CDR3; the remainder is reconstructed from the germline J gene. The same CDR3 arises from other DNA sequences in this sample as well. The chain is built from TRBV19 and TRBJ2-1; 9 bases map to TRBD2. CDR1 is FNHDT and CDR2 is SITEND in the germline V gene (reference sequence). The CDR3 extends over 15 amino acids. V gave up 4 bases and J gave up 1 base; unmatched junction bases: 3. The sequenced CDR3 bases are TGTGCCAGCAGTCGACTGGGGGTGAACTATGCT. This sequence encodes CASSRLGVNYA. The whole CDR3 region reads CASSRLGVNYAEQFF.

To note about this clone: Gene and germline names: mouse. The read ends 4 residues early relative to the CDR3; the germline J gene fills the gap. The chain uses TRBV12-1 and TRBJ2-3; possibly TRBD2 for D (6 bases). Germline lookup yields CDR1 SGHSN and CDR2 HYEKVE. The CDR3 runs to 12 residues. Trimming took off 6 bases at V and 1 base at J, with 7 bases between the two ends. The CDR3 is CASRGGAETLYF. Incomplete CDR3 DNA: TGTGCCAGCCGGGGGGGTGCAGAA.

In this sample, this clone turned up a few times. Gene names and germline refer to mouse. The CDR3 goes on 4 residues after the read ends, and that part is filled in from the germline J gene. The chain employs TRBV13-1 and TRBJ2-2; TRBD1 aligns across 11 bases. The V gene's germline CDR1 is NSHNY and CDR2 SYGAGN. CDR3 length equals 16 residues. The V and J ends lost 3 bases and 4 bases, in that order; junction bases with no gene match: 5. CDR3 sequence reads: CASSGGTGGSTGQLYF. The CDR3 bases that were read are TGTGCCAGCAGTGGTGGGACAGGGGGAAGCACCGGG.

About this clone itself: Gene names follow the mouse nomenclature. Coverage ceases 4 residues before the CDR3 finishes, and the germline J gene fills in the end. The genes are TRBV13-3 and TRBJ2-7, with 9 nucleotides matching TRBD2. This CDR3 region has 13 residues. Germline lookup yields CDR1 NNHDY and CDR2 SYVADS. The CDR3 protein is CASSGTGVYEQYF. The part of the CDR3 DNA that was read is TGTGCCAGCAGTGGGACTGGGGTTTAT.

With respect to this clone: Gene names are the mouse ones. The CDR3 extends 4 residues past the end of the read, so its final part is completed from the germline J gene. The chain links TRBV14 to TRBJ2-4, with D unclear. V gave up 1 base and J gave up 2 bases, with 8 bases separating them. Germline CDR1 reads SGHDT; CDR2 reads FRDEAV. This CDR3 contains 14 residues. The CDR3: CASSFVGSQNTLYF. CDR3 DNA, as far as it was read: TGTGCCAGCAGTTTCGTTGGGTCTCAAAAC.